These T cell receptor beta chains were read from a single sample in a study of T cells in Graves' hyperthyroidism and ophthalmopathy. TCRdb passed the multiplex PCR reads through MiXCR, listing each CDR3 protein once. The sample has hundreds of thousands of distinct CDR3 sequences, about 38% seen once. Sequenced input: blood. The receptors here all came from a man aged 18 to 35 with Graves' hyperthyroidism. Both conserved end residues are part of each CDR3. The D gene is left open where the match is weak. Some rows have no size entry. The others give once, few or many, or a class for an expanded clone.

TRBD1	TRBV20-1	-	TRBJ1-1	CSARRTGKVEAFF	TGCAGTGCTAGACGGACAGGAAAAGTTGAAGCTTTCTTT
-	TRBV7-2	-	TRBJ2-2	CASSQDRQAGTGELFF	TGTGCCAGCAGCCAAGATAGGCAGGCGGGCACCGGGGAGCTGTTTTTT
TRBD1	TRBV7-9	few	TRBJ2-2	CASRLTRGQGDTGELFF	TGTGCCAGCAGACTCACCCGGGGACAGGGAGACACCGGGGAGCTGTTTTTT
TRBD1	TRBV4-1	few	TRBJ1-2	CASRSIRDRNHGYTF	TGCGCCAGCAGGTCGATCCGGGACAGGAATCATGGCTACACCTTC
-	TRBV9	-	TRBJ2-5	CASSVENLRGETQYF	TGTGCCAGCAGCGTAGAAAATTTACGGGGAGAGACCCAGTACTTC
-	TRBV25-1	-	TRBJ2-7	CASSEWEWGYSYEQYF	TGTGCCAGCAGTGAATGGGAGTGGGGTTACTCCTACGAGCAGTACTTC
-	TRBV7-9	once	TRBJ2-7	CATKFDRNYNEQYF	TGTGCCACCAAATTCGACCGGAACTACAATGAGCAGTACTTC
TRBD1	TRBV20-1	-	TRBJ2-7	CSQDGGTGGYEQYF	TGCAGCCAAGATGGTGGGACAGGGGGCTACGAGCAGTACTTC
TRBD1	TRBV7-8	many	TRBJ1-6	CASSLGQGFDPLHF	TGTGCCAGCAGCTTAGGACAGGGCTTTGATCCCCTCCACTTT
TRBD1	TRBV14	few	TRBJ1-4	CASSQGDRTLATNEKLFF	TGTGCCAGCAGCCAGGGGGACAGGACCCTTGCAACTAATGAAAAACTGTTTTTT
-	TRBV25-1	-	TRBJ1-6	CASFGTENSPLHF	TGTGCCAGCTTCGGGACGGAGAATTCACCCCTCCACTTT
-	TRBV9	many	TRBJ2-5	CASSVAGTGETQYF	TGTGCCAGCAGCGTAGCCGGGACGGGAGAGACCCAGTACTTC
-	TRBV29-1	few	TRBJ1-4	CSVEEKGLDNEKLFF	TGCAGCGTTGAAGAAAAGGGGCTAGATAATGAAAAACTGTTTTTT
-	TRBV6-6	few	TRBJ1-1	CASSELLRGRTEAFF	TGTGCCAGCAGTGAACTGCTGCGGGGCAGGACTGAAGCTTTCTTT
TRBD1	TRBV29-1	-	TRBJ2-7	CSARTGANYEQYF	TGCAGCGCTAGGACAGGCGCCAACTACGAGCAGTACTTT
TRBD1	TRBV12-3/TRBV12-4	-	TRBJ1-1	CAVGQGEGLEAFF	TGTGCCGTTGGGCAGGGGGAAGGGCTTGAAGCTTTCTTT
-	TRBV7-8	-	TRBJ2-7	CASSPTVSRLRQYF	TGTGCCAGCAGTCCCACCGTGTCCCGCCTACGGCAGTACTTC
-	TRBV7-9	-	TRBJ2-2	CASSLEELTTGELFF	TGTGCCAGCAGCTTAGAGGAGCTTACTACCGGGGAGCTGTTTTTT
-	TRBV9	-	TRBJ1-1	CASSVGGTNTEAFF	TGTGCCAGCAGCGTAGGGGGAACGAACACTGAAGCTTTCTTT
TRBD1	TRBV19	many	TRBJ1-6	CASGGQGVSPLHF	TGTGCCAGTGGAGGACAGGGAGTCTCACCCCTCCACTTT
-	TRBV2	-	TRBJ2-2	CASSTGTDGTGELFF	TGTGCCAGCAGTACCGGGACGGATGGAACCGGGGAGCTGTTTTTT
-	TRBV10-3	-	TRBJ2-5	CATWSTVEETQYF	TGTGCCACCTGGTCGACGGTAGAAGAGACCCAGTACTTC
-	TRBV7-1	-	TRBJ1-1	CASSSVAEAFF	TGTGCCAGCAGTTCAGTCGCTGAAGCTTTCTTT
-	TRBV5-6	few	TRBJ2-7	CASSLGGLAGNEQYF	TGTGCCAGCAGCTTGGGAGGTTTGGCAGGCAACGAGCAGTACTTC
-	TRBV20-1	many	TRBJ1-5	CSARTTTGLGPQHF	TGCAGTGCACGGACGACGACAGGTCTTGGACCCCAGCATTTT
-	TRBV29-1	-	TRBJ2-2	CSVAGVGDTGELFF	TGCAGCGTTGCTGGGGTCGGAGACACCGGGGAGCTGTTTTTT
TRBD1	TRBV19	many	TRBJ1-5	CASRRTGMNQPQHF	TGTGCCAGTAGGCGGACAGGGATGAATCAGCCCCAGCATTTT
-	TRBV5-1	-	TRBJ1-1	CASSLAGPPFVDEAFF	TGCGCCAGCAGCTTGGCGGGGCCCCCCTTTGTTGACGAAGCTTTCTTT
-	TRBV5-8	few	TRBJ1-1	CASSPSYRDMNTEAFF	TGTGCCAGCAGCCCGTCCTACAGGGACATGAACACTGAAGCTTTCTTT
TRBD1	TRBV29-1	many	TRBJ2-7	CSVDRTGAGEQYF	TGCAGCGTTGACCGTACAGGGGCAGGCGAGCAGTACTTC
-	TRBV24-1	many	TRBJ1-3	CATSDGPSSGNTIYF	TGTGCCACCAGTGATGGGCCGAGCTCTGGAAACACCATATATTTT
-	TRBV15	many	TRBJ2-7	CATSRGTASYEQYF	TGTGCCACCAGCAGAGGGACAGCGTCCTACGAGCAGTACTTC
TRBD1	TRBV6-5	few	TRBJ1-2	CASRTRTGSNYGYTF	TGTGCCAGCAGGACCCGGACAGGGAGTAACTATGGCTACACCTTC
-	TRBV7-2	-	TRBJ1-1	CASSQGDLGNTEAFF	TGCGCCAGCAGCCAAGGGGACTTGGGAAACACTGAAGCTTTCTTT
-	TRBV27	-	TRBJ2-7	CASSFRGHPPGYEQYF	TGTGCCAGCAGTTTTCGGGGACACCCCCCTGGGTACGAGCAGTACTTC